The clone carrying this T cell receptor beta chain showed up many times. Its antigen is unknown. These data belong to a study of T cells in Graves' hyperthyroidism and ophthalmopathy. Study-level results: Blood samples included most of the expanded thyroid clonotypes exceeding 0.001.

Between the trimmed V and J ends, which lost 2 bases and 7 bases, there was a span of 11 bases. CDR3 length equals 13 residues. Amplified regions were TCR beta CDR3 sequences from RNA transcripts. TCR CDR3 underwent first-round RT-PCR with the HTBI primer set. From the multiplex PCR reads, TCRdb called clonotypes with MiXCR, one entry per CDR3 protein. The data show fewer than 300,000 distinct CDR3 sequences, 25% to 30% seen once. Subjects aged 18 to 65 presented with newly diagnosed hyperthyroidism of less than 2 months' duration. Thyroid ultrasound and orbital computed tomography, with clinical symptoms and serum thyroxine and TRAb, informed diagnoses.

Sequenced: blood. J is TRBJ1-2 and V is TRBV12-3 or TRBV12-4, with D possibly matching TRBD1 (5 bases). The clonotype comes from a middle-aged man with Graves' hyperthyroidism that later progressed to Graves' ophthalmopathy. CDR3 bases: TGTGCCAGCAGTTTATTTGCAGGGAGTGGCTACACCTTC. Its protein product is CASSLFAGSGYTF.